This T cell receptor beta chain was recovered during a study of chemoradiotherapy in HPV16-positive cancers. Study-wide results and limits: Non-HPV-specific T cells did not expand in tumors during treatment, whereas candidate HPV-specific clones and E7-related motifs did.

Repertoires were sampled repeatedly during chemoradiotherapy. Clones were read by immunoSEQ multiplex PCR, and TCRdb kept only the in-frame ones, dropping some. The sample has some 25,000 clones, around 94% seen once; the top ten hold over 2.5%. Of note for this clone: Its specificity is unknown.

V was trimmed by 0 bases and J by 4 bases, leaving 9 bases between them. The germline CDR1 and CDR2 sequences are SGHAT and FQNNGV. The CDR3 has 14 residues. The chain links TRBV11-2 to TRBJ1-2, with D possibly matching TRBD1 (5 bases). This receptor was taken from a human donor with HPV-associated anogenital cancer. The specimen was collected from a patient who underwent chemoradiotherapy. In DNA form, the CDR3 reads TGTGCCAGCAGCTTAGATCTTGGGGGCTATGGCTACACCTTC. This encodes CASSLDLGGYGYTF.